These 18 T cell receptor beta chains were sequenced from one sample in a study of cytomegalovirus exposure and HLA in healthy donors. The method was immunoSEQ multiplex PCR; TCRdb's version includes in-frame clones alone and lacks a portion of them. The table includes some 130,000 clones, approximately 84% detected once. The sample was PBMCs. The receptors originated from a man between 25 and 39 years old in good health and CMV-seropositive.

Here the CDR3 DNA reads TGCGGACTAGCGGGAGTGCCGAGCTCCTACAATGAGCAGTTCTTC. Residues: CGLAGVPSSYNEQFF. V and J are TRBV29-1 and TRBJ2-1; 13 bases fit TRBD2. Germline CDR1 SQVTM, CDR2 ANQGSEA. The CDR3 has 15 residues.

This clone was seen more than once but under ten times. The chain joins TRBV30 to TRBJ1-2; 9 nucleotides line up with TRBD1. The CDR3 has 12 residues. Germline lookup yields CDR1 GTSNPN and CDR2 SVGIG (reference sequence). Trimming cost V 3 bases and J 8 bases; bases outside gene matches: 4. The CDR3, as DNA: TGTGCCTGGAGACAGGGGGCTGGCGGCTACACCTTC. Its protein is CAWRQGAGGYTF.

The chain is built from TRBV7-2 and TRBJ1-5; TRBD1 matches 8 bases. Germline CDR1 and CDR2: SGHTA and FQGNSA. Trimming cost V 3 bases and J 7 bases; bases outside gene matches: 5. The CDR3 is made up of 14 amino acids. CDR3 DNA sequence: TGTGCCAGCAGCTTGGACAGGGCGTACCAGCCCCAGCATTTT. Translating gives CASSLDRAYQPQHF.

The CDR3: CASSLSGGAYNEQFF. The CDR3 DNA reads as TGTGCCAGCAGCTTAAGCGGGGGGGCGTACAATGAGCAGTTCTTC. V gene TRBV7-2 combines with J gene TRBJ2-1, with TRBD2 identical over 10 bases. V lost 2 bases, J lost 4 bases, and 2 bases stayed unmatched. There are 15 residues in the CDR3. Per the germline V gene, CDR1 is SGHTA and CDR2 is FQGNSA.

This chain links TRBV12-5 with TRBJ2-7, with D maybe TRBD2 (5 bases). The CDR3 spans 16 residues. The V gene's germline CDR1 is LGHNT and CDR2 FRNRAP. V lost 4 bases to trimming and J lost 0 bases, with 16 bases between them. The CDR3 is CASGWGSGQPSYEQYF. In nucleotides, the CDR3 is TGTGCTAGTGGTTGGGGAAGCGGCCAACCCTCCTACGAGCAGTACTTC.

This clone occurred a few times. In nucleotides, the CDR3 is TGTGCCAGCTCACCACCAACCGAGCGGAACTATGGCTACACCTTC. Translating gives CASSPPTERNYGYTF. The V call is TRBV18, the J call TRBJ1-2; D is undetermined. Germline V CDR1 and CDR2: KGHSH, LQKENI. CDR3 size: 15 residues. The V and J ends lost 0 bases and 2 bases respectively, with 10 bases between them.

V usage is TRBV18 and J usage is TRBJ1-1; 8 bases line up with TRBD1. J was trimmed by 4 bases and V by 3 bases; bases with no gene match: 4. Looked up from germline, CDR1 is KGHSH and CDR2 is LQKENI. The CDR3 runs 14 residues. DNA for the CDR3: TGTGCCAGCTCACCCAGGACAGGGACCACTGAAGCTTTCTTT. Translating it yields CASSPRTGTTEAFF.

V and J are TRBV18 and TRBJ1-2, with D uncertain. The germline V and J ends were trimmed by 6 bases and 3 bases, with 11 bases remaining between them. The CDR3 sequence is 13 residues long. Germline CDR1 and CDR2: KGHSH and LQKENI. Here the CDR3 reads CASSHGEDYGYTF. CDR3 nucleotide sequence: TGTGCCAGCTCCCACGGGGAAGACTATGGCTACACCTTC.

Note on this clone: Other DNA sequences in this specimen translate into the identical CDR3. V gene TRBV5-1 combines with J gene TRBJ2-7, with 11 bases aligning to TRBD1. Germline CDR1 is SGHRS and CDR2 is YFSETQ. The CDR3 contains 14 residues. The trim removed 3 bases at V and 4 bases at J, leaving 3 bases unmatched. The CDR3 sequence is CASSSGQGGYEQYF. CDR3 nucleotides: TGCGCCAGCAGCTCGGGACAGGGGGGGTACGAGCAGTACTTC.

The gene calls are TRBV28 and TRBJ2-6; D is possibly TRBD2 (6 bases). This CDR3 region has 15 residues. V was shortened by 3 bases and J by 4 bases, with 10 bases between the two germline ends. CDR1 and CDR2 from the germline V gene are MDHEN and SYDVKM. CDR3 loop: CASSFHGSGANVLTF. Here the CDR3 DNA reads TGTGCCAGCAGTTTTCACGGGAGCGGGGCCAACGTCCTGACTTTC.

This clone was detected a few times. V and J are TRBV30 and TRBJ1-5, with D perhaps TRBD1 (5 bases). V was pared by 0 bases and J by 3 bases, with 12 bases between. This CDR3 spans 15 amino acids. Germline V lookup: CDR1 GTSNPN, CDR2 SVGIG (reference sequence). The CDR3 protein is CAWSVLTGTNQPQHF. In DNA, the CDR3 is TGTGCCTGGAGTGTACTCACAGGAACCAATCAGCCCCAGCATTTT.

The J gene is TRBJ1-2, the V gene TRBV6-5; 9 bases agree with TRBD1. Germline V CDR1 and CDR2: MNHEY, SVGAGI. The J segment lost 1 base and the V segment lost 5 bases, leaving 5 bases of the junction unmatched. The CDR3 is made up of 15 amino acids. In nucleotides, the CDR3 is TGTGCCAGCAGTCCCTCGGGACAGGGTAACTATGGCTACACCTTC. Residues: CASSPSGQGNYGYTF.

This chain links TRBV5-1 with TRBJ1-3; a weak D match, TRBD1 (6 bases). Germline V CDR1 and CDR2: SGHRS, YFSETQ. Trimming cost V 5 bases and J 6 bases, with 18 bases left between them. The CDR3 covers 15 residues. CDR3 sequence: CASRDARGLENTIYF. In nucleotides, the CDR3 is TGCGCCAGCAGGGATGCCAGGGGCCTCGAAAACACCATATATTTT.

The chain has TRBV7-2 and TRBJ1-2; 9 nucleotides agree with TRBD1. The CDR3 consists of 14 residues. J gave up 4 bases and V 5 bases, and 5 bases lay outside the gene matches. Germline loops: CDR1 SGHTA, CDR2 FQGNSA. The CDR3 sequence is CASSPRTGAYGYTF. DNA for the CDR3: TGTGCCAGCAGCCCCCGGACAGGGGCCTATGGCTACACCTTC. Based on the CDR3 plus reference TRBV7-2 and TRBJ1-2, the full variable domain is GAGVSQSPSNKVTEKGKDVELRCDPISGHTALYWYRQSLGQGLEFLIYFQGNSAPDKSGLPSDRFSAERTGGSVSTLTIQRTQQEDSAVYLCASSPRTGAYGYTFGSGTRLTVV.

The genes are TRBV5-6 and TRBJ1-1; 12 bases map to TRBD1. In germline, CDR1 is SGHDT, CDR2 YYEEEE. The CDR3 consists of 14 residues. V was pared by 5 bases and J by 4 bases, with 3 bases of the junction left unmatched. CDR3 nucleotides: TGTGCCAGCAGTTGGGACAGGGGGCCCACTGAAGCTTTCTTT. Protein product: CASSWDRGPTEAFF.

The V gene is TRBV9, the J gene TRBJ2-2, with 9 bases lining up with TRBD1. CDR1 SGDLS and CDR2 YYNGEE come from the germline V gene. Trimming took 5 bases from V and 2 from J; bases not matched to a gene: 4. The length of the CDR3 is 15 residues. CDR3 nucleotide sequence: TGTGCCAGCAGGCCGGGACAGGGAAACACCGGGGAGCTGTTTTTT. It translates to CASRPGQGNTGELFF. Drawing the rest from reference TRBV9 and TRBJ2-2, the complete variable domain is DSGVTQTPKHLITATGQRVTLRCSPRSGDLSVYWYQQSLDQGLQFLIQYYNGEERAKGNILERFSAQQFPDLHSELNLSSLELGDSALYFCASRPGQGNTGELFFGEGSRLTVL.

The DNA for the CDR3 is TGTGCCAGCAGCTTACAGGGGGCCCCGCCGGGATACGAGCAGTACTTC. Protein sequence: CASSLQGAPPGYEQYF. The chain recombines TRBV5-6 with TRBJ2-7; TRBD1 aligns across 9 bases. V dropped 2 bases and J dropped 4; count of bases not matched to a gene: 10. CDR1 and CDR2 (germline): SGHDT, YYEEEE. The CDR3 has 16 amino acids.

This chain's CDR3 is CASSYQGNIRNTEAFF. CDR3 DNA: TGTGCCAGCAGTTACCAGGGGAATATAAGGAACACTGAAGCTTTCTTT. The chain couples TRBV6-5 to TRBJ1-1; the D gene is possibly TRBD1 (6 bases). Trimming stripped 2 bases from V and 1 base from J, with 14 bases between. The CDR3 runs to 16 residues. CDR1 MNHEY and CDR2 SVGAGI come from the germline V gene.